A single sample gave rise to the 8 T cell receptor beta chains below, sequenced in a study of blood T cell repertoires in COVID-19. Clones were sequenced by immunoSEQ multiplex PCR, and TCRdb holds only the in-frame ones, with some missing. The table lists roughly 300,000 clones, 87% of them singletons. Sample: peripheral blood. The receptors stem from a woman aged 40 to 55 who had recovered from COVID-19.

This chain joins TRBV5-1 and TRBJ2-3, with 7 bases aligning to TRBD2. With 0 bases clipped from V and 1 base from J, the junction kept 5 bases outside the gene matches. The length of the CDR3 is 16 residues. Germline assignment: CDR1 SGHRS and CDR2 YFSETQ. The CDR3 loop is CASSLVRLAGTDTQYF. CDR3 coding DNA: TGCGCCAGCAGCTTGGTCCGGCTAGCGGGCACAGATACGCAGTATTTT. Combining the CDR3 with reference TRBV5-1 and TRBJ2-3 gives the whole variable domain KAGVTQTPRYLIKTRGQQVTLSCSPISGHRSVSWYQQTPGQGLQFLFEYFSETQRNKGNFPGRFSGRQFSNSRSEMNVSTLELGDSALYLCASSLVRLAGTDTQYFGPGTRLTVL.

The DNA of the CDR3 is TGCGCCAGCAGCTTGGCTAAGAACACCGGGGAGCTGTTTTTT. Translated: CASSLAKNTGELFF. V is TRBV5-1 and J is TRBJ2-2; no clear D gene. Germline V gives CDR1 SGHRS, CDR2 YFSETQ. Trimming pared 0 bases from V and 1 base from J, leaving 4 bases between. The length of the CDR3 is 14 residues.

The chain uses TRBV2 and TRBJ1-2, with TRBD1 matching 10 bases. This CDR3 has 12 residues. CDR1 is SNHLY, CDR2 FYNNEI, per germline. Germline trimming cut 11 bases from V and 5 bases from J; bases unmatched to any gene: 5. This chain's CDR3 is CAWVGQGYGYTF. The CDR3 DNA reads TGTGCCTGGGTGGGACAGGGGTATGGCTACACCTTC.

This CDR3 reads CASSLSAESTEAFF. Here the CDR3 DNA reads TGTGCCAGCAGCTTATCTGCGGAGAGCACTGAAGCTTTCTTT. This chain joins TRBV11-2 and TRBJ1-1, with no clear D. Trimming stripped 2 bases from V and 4 bases from J, with 11 bases between. Per germline, CDR1 SGHAT and CDR2 FQNNGV. This CDR3 is built from 14 residues.

The V call is TRBV6-5, the J call TRBJ2-7; 8 bases fit TRBD2. CDR1 and CDR2 (germline): MNHEY, SVGAGI. Trimming removed 0 bases from V and 6 bases from J; junction bases left unmatched: 10. The CDR3 length is 16 residues. The CDR3 region has the DNA TGTGCCAGCAGTTACTCGAGTCGGGAGGGACTTAGCGAGCAGTACTTC. This gives the protein CASSYSSREGLSEQYF.

The V call is TRBV30, the J call TRBJ1-5, with 10 bases aligning to TRBD1. The CDR3 totals 15 residues. Unmatched junction bases numbered 9, after V lost 4 bases and J lost 6 bases. The germline gives CDR1 GTSNPN, CDR2 SVGIG (reference sequence). The CDR3 protein is CAWTNCGQGVQPQHF. The CDR3 nucleotides are TGTGCCTGGACTAATTGCGGACAGGGGGTTCAGCCCCAGCATTTT.

In DNA form, the CDR3 reads TGTGCCAGTAGAGACCCCGGGACAGCTGTCAGGGACACTGAAGCTTTCTTT. Translated, it gives CASRDPGTAVRDTEAFF. This chain joins TRBV19 and TRBJ1-1, with 7 bases aligning to TRBD1. With 6 bases clipped from V and 3 bases from J, the junction kept 16 bases outside the gene matches. This CDR3 has 17 amino acids. Germline V gene lookup returns CDR1 LNHDA and CDR2 SQIVND (reference sequence).

The chain combines TRBV5-1 with TRBJ2-1; 7 nucleotides agree with TRBD1. Germline V CDR1 and CDR2: SGHRS, YFSETQ. The CDR3 contains 16 residues. The V gene end was trimmed by 5 bases and the J gene end by 0 bases; junction bases not matched to a gene: 8. The CDR3 region is CASRPQGHSSYNEQFF. For the CDR3, the DNA is TGCGCCAGCAGACCACAGGGGCACAGCTCCTACAATGAGCAGTTCTTC.